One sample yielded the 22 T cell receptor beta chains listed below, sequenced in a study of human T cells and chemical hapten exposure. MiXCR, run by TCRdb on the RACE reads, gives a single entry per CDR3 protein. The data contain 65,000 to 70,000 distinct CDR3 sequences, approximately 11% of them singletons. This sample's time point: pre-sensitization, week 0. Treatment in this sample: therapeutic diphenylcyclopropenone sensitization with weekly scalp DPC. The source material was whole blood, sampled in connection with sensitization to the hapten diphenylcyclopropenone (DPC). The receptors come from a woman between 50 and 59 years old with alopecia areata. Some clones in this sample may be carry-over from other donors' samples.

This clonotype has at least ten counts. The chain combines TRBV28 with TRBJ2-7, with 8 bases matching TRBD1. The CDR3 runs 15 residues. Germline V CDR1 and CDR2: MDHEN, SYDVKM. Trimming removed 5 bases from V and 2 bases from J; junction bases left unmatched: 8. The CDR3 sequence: CASSRPGQATYEQYF. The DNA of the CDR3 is TGTGCCAGCAGTCGTCCGGGACAGGCTACCTACGAGCAGTACTTC. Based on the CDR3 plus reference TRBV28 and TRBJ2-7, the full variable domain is DVKVTQSSRYLVKRTGEKVFLECVQDMDHENMFWYRQDPGLGLRLIYFSYDVKMKEKGDIPEGYSVSREKKERFSLILESASTNQTSMYLCASSRPGQATYEQYFGPGTRLTVT.

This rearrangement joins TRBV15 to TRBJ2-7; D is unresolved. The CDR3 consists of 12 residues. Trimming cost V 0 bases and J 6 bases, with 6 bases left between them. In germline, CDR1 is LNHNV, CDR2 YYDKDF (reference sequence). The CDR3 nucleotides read TGTGCCACCAGCAGAGATCTCCCCGAGCAGTACTTC. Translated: CATSRDLPEQYF.

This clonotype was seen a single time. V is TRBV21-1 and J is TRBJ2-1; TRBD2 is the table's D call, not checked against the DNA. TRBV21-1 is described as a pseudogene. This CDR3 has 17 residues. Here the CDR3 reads CASSLPGPSGLYNEQFF. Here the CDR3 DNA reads TGTGCCAGCAGCCTCCCGGGCCCTAGCGGGCTGTACAATGAGCAGTTCTTC.

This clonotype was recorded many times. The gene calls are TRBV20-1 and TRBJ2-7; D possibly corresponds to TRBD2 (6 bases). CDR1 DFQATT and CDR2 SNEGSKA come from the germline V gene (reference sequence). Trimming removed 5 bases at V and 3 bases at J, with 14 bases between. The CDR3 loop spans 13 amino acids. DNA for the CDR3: TGCAGTGCTCTCCAGACTAGTATCTACGAGCAGTACTTC. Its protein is CSALQTSIYEQYF.

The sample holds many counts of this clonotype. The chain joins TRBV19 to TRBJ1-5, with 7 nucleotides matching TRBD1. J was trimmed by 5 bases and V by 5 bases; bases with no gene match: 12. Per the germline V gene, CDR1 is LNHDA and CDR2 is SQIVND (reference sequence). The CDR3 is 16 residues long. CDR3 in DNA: TGTGCCAGTAGTCCCTTTTCGGGACAGATATATCAGCCCCAGCATTTT. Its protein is CASSPFSGQIYQPQHF. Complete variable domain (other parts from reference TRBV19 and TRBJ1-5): DGGITQSPKYLFRKEGQNVTLSCEQNLNHDAMYWYRQDPGQGLRLIYYSQIVNDFQKGDIAEGYSVSREKKESFPLTVTSAQKNPTAFYLCASSPFSGQIYQPQHFGDGTRLSIL.

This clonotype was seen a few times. The CDR3 sequence is CASSQSLGDRPSETQYF. The CDR3 coding sequence is TGCGCCAGCAGTCAGTCACTTGGGGACCGGCCCTCCGAGACCCAGTACTTC. This chain connects TRBV23-1 to TRBJ2-5; D may match TRBD1 or TRBD2 (5 bases each). TRBV23-1 is given ORF status, its function remaining uncertain. The CDR3 has 17 amino acids. The V gene lost 3 bases and the J gene lost 5 bases, with 22 bases spanning the gap.

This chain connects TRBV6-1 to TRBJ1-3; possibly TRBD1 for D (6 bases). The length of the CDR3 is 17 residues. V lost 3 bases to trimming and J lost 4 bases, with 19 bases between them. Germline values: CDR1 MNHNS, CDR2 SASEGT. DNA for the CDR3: TGTGCCAGCAGTGAGGCGGCAGGGGTTATGAGAGGAAACACCATATATTTT. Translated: CASSEAAGVMRGNTIYF.

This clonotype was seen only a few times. The CDR3 DNA sequence: TGTGCCAGCAGCTTAGCCGCGACAGGAACTTACAATGAGCAGTTCTTC. Protein product: CASSLAATGTYNEQFF. The rearrangement links TRBV7-2 to TRBJ2-1; a possible D gene is TRBD1 (6 bases). CDR3 size: 16 residues. V was clipped by 0 bases and J by 4 bases, with 13 bases between them. CDR1 and CDR2 (germline): SGHTA, FQGNSA.

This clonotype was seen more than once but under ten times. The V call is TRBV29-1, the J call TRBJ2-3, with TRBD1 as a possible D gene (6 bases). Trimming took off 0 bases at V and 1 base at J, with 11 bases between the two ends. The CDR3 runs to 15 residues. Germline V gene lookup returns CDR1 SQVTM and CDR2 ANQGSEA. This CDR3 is CSVEDRTEGTDTQYF. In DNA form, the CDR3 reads TGCAGCGTTGAAGACAGGACAGAGGGCACAGATACGCAGTATTTT.

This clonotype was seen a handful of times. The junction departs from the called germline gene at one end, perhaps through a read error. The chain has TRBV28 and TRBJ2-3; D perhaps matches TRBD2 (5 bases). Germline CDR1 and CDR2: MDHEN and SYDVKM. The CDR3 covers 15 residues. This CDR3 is CATFERTAGTDTQYF. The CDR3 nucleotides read TGTGCCACCTTCGAGCGGACCGCGGGCACGGATACGCAGTATTTT.

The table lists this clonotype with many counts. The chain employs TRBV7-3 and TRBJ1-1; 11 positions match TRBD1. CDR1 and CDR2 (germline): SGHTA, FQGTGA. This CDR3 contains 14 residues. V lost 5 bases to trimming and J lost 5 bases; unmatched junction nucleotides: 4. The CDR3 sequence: CASSQWDRGTEAFF. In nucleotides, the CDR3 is TGTGCCAGCAGCCAGTGGGACAGGGGGACTGAAGCTTTCTTT.

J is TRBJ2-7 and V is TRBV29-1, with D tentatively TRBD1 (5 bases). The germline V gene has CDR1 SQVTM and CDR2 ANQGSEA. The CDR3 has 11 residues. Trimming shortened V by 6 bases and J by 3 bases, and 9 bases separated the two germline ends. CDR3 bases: TGCAGCGTCAGGGATTTCTACGAGCAGTACTTC. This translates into CSVRDFYEQYF.

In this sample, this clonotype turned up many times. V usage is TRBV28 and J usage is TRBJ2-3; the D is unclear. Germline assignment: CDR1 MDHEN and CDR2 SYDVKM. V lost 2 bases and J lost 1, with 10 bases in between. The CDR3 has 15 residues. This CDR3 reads CASSLSPTGTDTQYF. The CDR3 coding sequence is TGTGCCAGCAGTTTAAGTCCCACGGGCACAGATACGCAGTATTTT.

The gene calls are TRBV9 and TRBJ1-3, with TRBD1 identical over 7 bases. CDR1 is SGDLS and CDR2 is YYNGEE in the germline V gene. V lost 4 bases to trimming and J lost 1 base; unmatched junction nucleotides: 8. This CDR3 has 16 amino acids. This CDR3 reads CASSPTRQGSGNTIYF. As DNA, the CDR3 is TGTGCCAGCAGCCCGACCAGACAGGGATCTGGAAACACCATATATTTT. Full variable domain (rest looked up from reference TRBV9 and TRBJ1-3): DSGVTQTPKHLITATGQRVTLRCSPRSGDLSVYWYQQSLDQGLQFLIQYYNGEERAKGNILERFSAQQFPDLHSELNLSSLELGDSALYFCASSPTRQGSGNTIYFGEGSWLTVV.

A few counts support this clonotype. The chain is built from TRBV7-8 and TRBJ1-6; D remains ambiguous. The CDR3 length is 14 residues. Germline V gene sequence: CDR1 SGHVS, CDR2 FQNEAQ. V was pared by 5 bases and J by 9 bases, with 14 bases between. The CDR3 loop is CASSRTRNGSPLHF. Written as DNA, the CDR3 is TGTGCCAGCAGCCGTACAAGAAACGGTTCACCCCTCCACTTT.

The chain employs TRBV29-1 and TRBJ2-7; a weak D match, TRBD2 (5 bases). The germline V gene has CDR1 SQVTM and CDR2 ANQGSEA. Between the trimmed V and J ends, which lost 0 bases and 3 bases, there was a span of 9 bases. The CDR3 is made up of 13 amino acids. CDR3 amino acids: CSVEDIGGYEQYF. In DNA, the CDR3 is TGCAGCGTTGAAGATATAGGAGGCTACGAGCAGTACTTC.

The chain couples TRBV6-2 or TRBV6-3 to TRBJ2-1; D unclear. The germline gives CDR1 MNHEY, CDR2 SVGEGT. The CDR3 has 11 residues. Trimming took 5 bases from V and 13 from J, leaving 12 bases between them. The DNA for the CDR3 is TGTGCCAGCAGTCAGACGGATCTTCAGTTCTTC. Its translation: CASSQTDLQFF.

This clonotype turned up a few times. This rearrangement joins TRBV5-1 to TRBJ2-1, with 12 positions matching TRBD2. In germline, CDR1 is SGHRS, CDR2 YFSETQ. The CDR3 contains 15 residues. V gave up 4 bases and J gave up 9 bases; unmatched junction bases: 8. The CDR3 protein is CASSIETSGSTEQFF. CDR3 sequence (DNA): TGCGCCAGCAGCATAGAGACTAGCGGGAGTACTGAGCAGTTCTTC.

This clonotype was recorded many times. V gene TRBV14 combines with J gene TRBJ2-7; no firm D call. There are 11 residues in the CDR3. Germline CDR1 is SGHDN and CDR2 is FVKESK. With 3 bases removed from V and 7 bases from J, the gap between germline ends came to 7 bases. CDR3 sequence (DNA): TGTGCCAGCAGCCATACAACGGAGCAGTACTTC. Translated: CASSHTTEQYF.

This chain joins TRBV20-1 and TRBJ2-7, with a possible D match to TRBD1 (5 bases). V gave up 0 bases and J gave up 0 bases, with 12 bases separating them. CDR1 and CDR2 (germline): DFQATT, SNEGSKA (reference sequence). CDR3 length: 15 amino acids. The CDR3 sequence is CSARDPRASSYEQYF. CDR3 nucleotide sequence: TGCAGTGCTAGAGATCCCAGGGCGAGCTCCTACGAGCAGTACTTC.

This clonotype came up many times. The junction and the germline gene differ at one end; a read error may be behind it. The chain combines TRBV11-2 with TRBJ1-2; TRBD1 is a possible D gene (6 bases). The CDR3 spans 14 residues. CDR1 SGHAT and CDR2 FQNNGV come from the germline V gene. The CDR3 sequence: CASSKGQSNYGYTF. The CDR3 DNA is TGCGCCAGCAGCAAAGGACAGTCTAACTATGGCTACACCTTC. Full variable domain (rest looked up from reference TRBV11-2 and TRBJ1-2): EAGVAQSPRYKIIEKRQSVAFWCNPISGHATLYWYQQILGQGPKLLIQFQNNGVVDDSQLPKDRFSAERLKGVDSTLKIQPAKLEDSAVYLCASSKGQSNYGYTFGSGTRLTVV.

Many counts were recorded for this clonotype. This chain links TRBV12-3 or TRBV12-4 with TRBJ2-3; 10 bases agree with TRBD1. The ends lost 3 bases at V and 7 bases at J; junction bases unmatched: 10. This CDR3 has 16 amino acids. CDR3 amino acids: CASSFPGQGEGYTQYF. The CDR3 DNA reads TGTGCCAGCAGTTTCCCCGGACAGGGGGAGGGTTATACGCAGTATTTT.